The source of this TCR beta chain is a study of cytomegalovirus exposure and HLA in healthy donors. General study results and limits: Reportedly, cytomegalovirus status was diagnosed with high sensitivity and specificity.

The PCR ran on 60 Vbeta and 13 Jbeta primers. Measured with immunoSEQ multiplex PCR; TCRdb has only the in-frame clones, and not every one. The sample lists 85,000 to 130,000 clones, roughly four fifths occurring once. A word on this clone: The antigen remains undetermined.

The CDR3 is 13 amino acids. The V end lost 0 bases, the J end lost 6 bases, and 6 bases lay between the germline ends. In germline, CDR1 is MGHRA, CDR2 YSYEKL. Sequences were obtained from PBMCs. The V and J genes are TRBV4-1 and TRBJ1-5; the D gene is possibly TRBD1 (5 bases). The sequence derives from a middle-aged man in good health and CMV-seronegative. CDR3 sequence reads: CASSQDGAQPQHF. DNA of the CDR3: TGCGCCAGCAGCCAAGATGGGGCTCAGCCCCAGCATTTT.